This T cell receptor (beta chain) was sequenced for a study of T cell responses to AZD1222 COVID-19 vaccine. Study findings and constraints: Spike-spanning, vaccine-associated CD4 TCRs were dominant at 160-218 and 743-854. Only a handful of AZD1222 recipients tested seropositive at baseline. Increases in Spike-specific TCR breadth and depth were seen after two AZD1222 doses. The donor cohort was predominantly white British with a female majority, and clonal diversity may have been underestimated.

As regards this clone: Its target is not known.

Clones were read by immunoSEQ multiplex PCR, and TCRdb kept only the in-frame ones, dropping some. This repertoire shows some 110,000 clones, approximately 89% found once; its top ten account for about 8.7%. The germline CDR1 and CDR2 sequences are MNHNS and SASEGT. The CDR3 consists of 15 residues. Trimming shortened V by 7 bases and J by 4 bases, and 19 bases separated the two germline ends. The chain links TRBV6-1 to TRBJ1-2, with D possibly matching TRBD1 (6 bases). The source is an adult in good health. The material sequenced was peripheral blood, taken on day 0 of AZD1222 vaccination. The DNA for the CDR3 is TGTGCCAGCAAGTTGACCAGACAGGCGTCCTATGGCTACACCTTC. Encoded protein: CASKLTRQASYGYTF.